The sample holds many counts of the clone carrying this T cell receptor (beta chain). The data were taken from a study of blood T cells in healthy people across ages. Sample-barcoded 5' priming and a J-beta primer mix drove a second PCR of about 6 to 12 cycles. From the 5' RACE reads, TCRdb called clonotypes with MiXCR, one entry per CDR3 protein. The repertoire includes around 870,000 distinct CDR3 sequences, under 35% of them detected once, and roughly 17% sits in the top ten. Germline CDR1 is SQVTM and CDR2 is ANQGSEA. Between the trimmed V and J ends, which lost 0 bases and 2 bases, there was a span of 7 bases. The CDR3 is 14 amino acids.

This TCR derives from a woman of 80 years or more in good health. The genes are TRBV29-1 and TRBJ2-2; D is perhaps TRBD2 (6 bases). Sequencing was carried out using blood. The CDR3 spells CSVEEGTNTGELFF. CDR3 coding DNA: TGCAGCGTTGAAGAAGGGACTAACACCGGGGAGCTGTTTTTT.